A single sample gave rise to the 4 T cell receptor beta chains below, sequenced in a study of blood T cell repertoires in COVID-19. Assay used: immunoSEQ multiplex PCR; TCRdb lists only in-frame clones, some missing. This table holds 99,000 or so clones, 75% to 90% found once. What was sequenced was peripheral blood. The receptors originated from a man between 60 and 75 years old with acute or convalescent COVID-19.

The chain combines TRBV9 with TRBJ1-4; a weak D match, TRBD1 (6 bases). Germline assignment: CDR1 SGDLS and CDR2 YYNGEE. V lost 3 bases and J 2 bases, leaving 8 bases between the germline ends. CDR3 size: 14 residues. The CDR3 nucleotides are TGTGCCAGCAGCGAGGGGGTGACTAATGAAAAACTGTTTTTT. It specifies CASSEGVTNEKLFF.

V gene TRBV5-5 combines with J gene TRBJ1-3; D may be TRBD1 (6 bases). This CDR3 contains 16 residues. Germline values: CDR1 SGHKS, CDR2 YYEKEE (reference sequence). V lost 1 base and J 0 bases, leaving 11 bases between the germline ends. The CDR3 spells CASSLQGRNSGNTIYF. The CDR3 coding sequence is TGTGCCAGCAGCTTGCAGGGGAGAAACTCTGGAAACACCATATATTTT.

The rearrangement uses TRBV19 and TRBJ2-2; 7 nucleotides match TRBD2. Germline V CDR1 and CDR2: LNHDA, SQIVND (reference sequence). The CDR3 is made up of 15 amino acids. Germline trimming cut 5 bases from V and 5 bases from J; bases unmatched to any gene: 8. In nucleotides, the CDR3 is TGTGCCAGTAGTCCTCGGGAGGTGGGGACCGGGGAGCTGTTTTTT. The encoded protein is CASSPREVGTGELFF.

This rearrangement joins TRBV28 to TRBJ2-2, with 8 bases lining up with TRBD2. The CDR3 runs to 14 residues. Germline V lookup: CDR1 MDHEN, CDR2 SYDVKM. V shed 5 bases and J 7 bases; nucleotides not matched to a gene: 6. CDR3 DNA: TGTGCCAGCAGTGTCCTAGCGGGTAGCGGGGAGCTGTTTTTT. Its protein product is CASSVLAGSGELFF.